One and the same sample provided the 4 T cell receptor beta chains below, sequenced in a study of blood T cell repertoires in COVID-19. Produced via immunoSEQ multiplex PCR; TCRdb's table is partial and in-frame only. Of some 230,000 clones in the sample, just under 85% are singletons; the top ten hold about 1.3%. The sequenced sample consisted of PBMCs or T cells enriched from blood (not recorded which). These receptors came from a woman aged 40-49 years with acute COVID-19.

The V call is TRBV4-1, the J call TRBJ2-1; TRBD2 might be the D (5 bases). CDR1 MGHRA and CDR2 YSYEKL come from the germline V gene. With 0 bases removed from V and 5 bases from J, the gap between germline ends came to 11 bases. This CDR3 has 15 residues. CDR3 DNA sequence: TGCGCCAGCAGCCAAGATGAGGGAAGTAACAATGAGCAGTTCTTC. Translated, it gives CASSQDEGSNNEQFF.

CDR3 sequence (DNA): TGCGCCAGCAGCCAAGAAGGGGGAAACACAGCCGGGGAGCTGTTTTTT. As protein: CASSQEGGNTAGELFF. V and J are TRBV4-1 and TRBJ2-2; D perhaps matches TRBD1 (6 bases). Germline V gives CDR1 MGHRA, CDR2 YSYEKL. The CDR3 totals 16 residues. The V gene lost 0 bases and the J gene lost 6 bases, with 14 bases spanning the gap.

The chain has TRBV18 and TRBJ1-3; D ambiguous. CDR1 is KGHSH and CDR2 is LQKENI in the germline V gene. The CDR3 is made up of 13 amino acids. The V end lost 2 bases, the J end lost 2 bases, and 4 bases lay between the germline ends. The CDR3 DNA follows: TGTGCCAGCTCACCAGACACTGGAAACACCATATATTTT. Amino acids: CASSPDTGNTIYF.

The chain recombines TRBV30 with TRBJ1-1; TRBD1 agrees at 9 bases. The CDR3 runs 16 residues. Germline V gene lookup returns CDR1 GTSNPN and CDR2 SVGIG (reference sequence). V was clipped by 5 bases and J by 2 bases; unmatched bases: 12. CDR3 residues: CAWDAGTGLINTEAFF. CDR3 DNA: TGTGCCTGGGACGCCGGGACAGGGTTGATCAACACTGAAGCTTTCTTT.